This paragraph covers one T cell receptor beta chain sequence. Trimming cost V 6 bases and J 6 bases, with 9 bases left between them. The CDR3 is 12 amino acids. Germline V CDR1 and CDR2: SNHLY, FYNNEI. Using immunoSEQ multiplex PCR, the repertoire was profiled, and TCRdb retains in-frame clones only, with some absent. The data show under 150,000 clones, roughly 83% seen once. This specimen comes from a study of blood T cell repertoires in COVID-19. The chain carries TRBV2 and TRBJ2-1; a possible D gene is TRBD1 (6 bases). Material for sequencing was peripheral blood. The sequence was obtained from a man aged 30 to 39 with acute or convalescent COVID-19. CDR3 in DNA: TGTGCCAGCAGGGACAGTGGCAATGAGCAGTTCTTC. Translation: CASRDSGNEQFF.